The clone carrying this TCR beta chain was counted once. Assay: immunoSEQ multiplex PCR; the TCRdb copy retains only in-frame clones and omits some. The sample lists thousands of clones, roughly 33% occurring once. Trimming removed 10 bases from V and 3 bases from J, with 21 bases in between. Germline values: CDR1 LNHDA, CDR2 SQIVND (reference sequence). The CDR3 extends over 15 amino acids. This sample was included in a study of T cells in localized non-small cell lung cancer. Here the sequenced sample was lung tumor tissue, taken before any cancer treatment. The TCR comes from a man between 40 and 70 years old with stage I lung adenocarcinoma. The chain is built from TRBV19 and TRBJ1-1; D may be TRBD1 (5 bases). The CDR3 coding sequence is TGTGCCACCCTACCGGGTCAGGGATGGGACACTGAAGCTTTCTTT. This sequence encodes CATLPGQGWDTEAFF. Based on the CDR3 plus reference TRBV19 and TRBJ1-1, the full variable domain is DGGITQSPKYLFRKEGQNVTLSCEQNLNHDAMYWYRQDPGQGLRLIYYSQIVNDFQKGDIAEGYSVSREKKESFPLTVTSAQKNPTAFYLCATLPGQGWDTEAFFGQGTRLTVV.